A single sample is the source of the 28 T cell receptor beta chains below, sequenced in a study of blood T cells in healthy people across ages (dated by TCRdb to 2013 to 2016). The library was built by means of 5' RACE. The sequencing machine was an Illumina HiSeq 2500. A second PCR of about 6 to 11 cycles was run with a J-beta primer mix and a sample-barcoded 5' primer. TCRdb reran the public reads through fastp at Q25 and MiXCR, keeping productive beta chains. Each entry is one CDR3 protein sequence, shown with its most common DNA and genes. The sample yields approximately 490,000 distinct CDR3 sequences; around 24% were counted once. Of the sample, 8.5% to 9.5% is held by the ten largest clones. The sample also formed part of further work on T cells of mothers and their children.

The sample comprised blood. The receptor set was obtained from a boy younger than 18 in good health.

V is TRBV2 and J is TRBJ2-7, with D perhaps assigned TRBD1 or TRBD2 (5 bases each). Matching the DNA end better, TRBJ2-1 makes the J call doubtful. CDR1 is SNHLY, CDR2 FYNNEI, per germline. The CDR3 has 12 amino acids. The CDR3 loop is CASRGRIDEQFF. CDR3 sequence (DNA): TGTGCCAGCAGGGGACGTATCGATGAGCAGTTCTTC.

This clonotype was recorded a few times. The germline gene is not matched at one end of the junction; a read error may be the cause. The chain has TRBV7-2 and TRBJ1-4; D is perhaps TRBD1 (6 bases). The CDR3 is made up of 18 amino acids. Looked up from germline, CDR1 is SGHTA and CDR2 is FQGNSA. CDR3 region: CAGSPRGGGSAPNEKLFF. The CDR3 DNA reads TGTGCCGGCAGCCCGCGGGGAGGGGGGTCGGCACCTAATGAAAAACTGTTTTTT.

CDR3 residues: CSARGTSGRPKETQYF. Here the CDR3 DNA reads TGCAGTGCTAGGGGAACTAGCGGGAGACCTAAAGAGACCCAGTACTTC. The V gene is TRBV20-1, the J gene TRBJ2-5; 11 nucleotides agree with TRBD2. Trimming at V came to 3 bases and at J to 3 bases, leaving 9 bases not matched to a gene. This CDR3 is built from 16 residues. Germline V CDR1 and CDR2: DFQATT, SNEGSKA (reference sequence).

As for this clonotype: The missing conserved phenylalanine or tryptophan at the end of this CDR3 makes a read error likely. CDR3 loop: CSAPVLENTEAFL. The CDR3 DNA reads as TGCAGTGCCCCGGTTTTAGAGAACACTGAAGCTTTCCTT. This chain uses TRBV20-1 with TRBJ1-1, with D unresolved. The CDR3 sequence is 13 residues long. V gave up 6 bases and J gave up 1 base, with 12 bases separating them. The germline CDR1 and CDR2 sequences are DFQATT and SNEGSKA (reference sequence).

This sequence joins TRBV5-1 and TRBJ2-3; D ambiguous. The CDR3 contains 15 residues. Trimming took 4 bases from V and 4 from J, leaving 16 bases between them. The germline CDR1 and CDR2 sequences are SGHRS and YFSETQ. CDR3: CASSLSSALADTQYF. The CDR3 DNA reads as TGCGCCAGCAGCCTCTCTAGTGCTCTCGCAGATACGCAGTATTTT. Full variable domain (rest looked up from reference TRBV5-1 and TRBJ2-3): KAGVTQTPRYLIKTRGQQVTLSCSPISGHRSVSWYQQTPGQGLQFLFEYFSETQRNKGNFPGRFSGRQFSNSRSEMNVSTLELGDSALYLCASSLSSALADTQYFGPGTRLTVL.

The chain recombines TRBV28 with TRBJ1-5; 7 bases align to TRBD1. Germline CDR1 reads MDHEN; CDR2 reads SYDVKM. CDR3 length: 18 amino acids. J gave up 3 bases and V 3 bases, and 14 bases lay outside the gene matches. Here the CDR3 reads CASSFRLKGTEPNQPQHF. CDR3 DNA: TGTGCCAGCAGTTTCCGGCTCAAAGGGACAGAACCCAATCAGCCCCAGCATTTT.

Regarding this clonotype: Since no conserved phenylalanine or tryptophan closes the CDR3, a read error is the likely cause. The genes are TRBV5-1 and TRBJ2-3; 12 bases line up with TRBD2. The CDR3 sequence is 16 residues long. Germline lookup yields CDR1 SGHRS and CDR2 YFSETQ. V shed 5 bases, J shed 2 bases, and the junction held 6 bases outside the gene matches. The CDR3 DNA follows: TGCGCCAGCAGACACGGACTAGCGGGATTCACAGATACGCAGTATCTT. It codes for CASRHGLAGFTDTQYL.

This clonotype was found a few times. This rearrangement joins TRBV19 to TRBJ1-4, with D tentatively TRBD1 (6 bases). Trimming left V 5 bases short and J 8 bases short, with 18 bases between. The CDR3 sequence is 15 residues long. CDR1 and CDR2 from the germline V gene are LNHDA and SQIVND (reference sequence). Written as DNA, the CDR3 is TGTGCCAGTAGTCTAACAGGGAATGGCGAGGAAAAACTGTTTTTT. Its translation: CASSLTGNGEEKLFF.

The table lists this clonotype with a few counts. V is TRBV28 and J is TRBJ2-2; 9 bases are shared with TRBD1. The CDR3 runs to 13 residues. Unmatched junction bases numbered 5, after V lost 10 bases and J lost 5 bases. Germline V gene data show CDR1 as MDHEN and CDR2 as SYDVKM. CDR3 loop: CATRTGATGELFF. CDR3 bases: TGTGCCACTCGGACAGGGGCGACCGGGGAGCTGTTTTTT.

This clonotype was picked up a small number of times. The chain is built from TRBV25-1 and TRBJ2-5; D unresolved. This CDR3 comprises 15 residues. The germline V gene has CDR1 MGHDK and CDR2 SYGVNS. The ends were cut back, 2 bases at V and 1 base at J, with 11 bases in the middle. The CDR3 coding sequence is TGTGCCAGCAGTGAAAGGGTTCTGTCCCAAGAGACCCAGTACTTC. Protein sequence: CASSERVLSQETQYF. Supplemented by reference TRBV25-1 and TRBJ2-5, the full variable domain reads EADIYQTPRYLVIGTGKKITLECSQTMGHDKMYWYQQDPGMELHLIHYSYGVNSTEKGDLSSESTVSRIRTEHFPLTLESARPSHTSQYLCASSERVLSQETQYFGPGTRLLVL.

This clonotype was picked up a small number of times. The rearrangement links TRBV7-2 to TRBJ2-5, with D tentatively TRBD1 (5 bases). V lost 3 bases and J 2 bases, leaving 10 bases between the germline ends. The CDR3 contains 14 residues. Germline V gives CDR1 SGHTA, CDR2 FQGNSA. CDR3 loop: CASSFLGQQETQYF. The CDR3 DNA is TGTGCCAGCAGCTTCTTAGGACAACAAGAGACCCAGTACTTC.

The chain combines TRBV10-3 with TRBJ1-5; D not certain. The CDR3 has 14 amino acids. Germline CDR1 and CDR2: ENHRY and SYGVKD. Trimming stripped 0 bases from V and 10 bases from J, with 13 bases between. CDR3 amino acids: CAISESSSSGPQHF. The CDR3 DNA reads TGTGCCATCAGTGAGTCGTCTTCTAGCGGCCCCCAGCATTTT.

This chain joins TRBV7-9 and TRBJ2-5; D is unresolved. Matching the DNA end better, TRBJ2-1 makes the J call doubtful. CDR1 is SEHNR and CDR2 is FQNEAQ in the germline V gene (reference sequence). The length of the CDR3 is 12 residues. This chain's CDR3 is CASSIQNNEQFF. The CDR3 coding sequence is TGTGCCAGCAGCATCCAAAACAATGAGCAGTTCTTC.

The table lists this clonotype with a few counts. This rearrangement joins TRBV7-9 to TRBJ1-4; D call uncertain. The CDR3 is 15 residues long. V was pared by 5 bases and J by 8 bases, with 18 bases between. Germline V CDR1 and CDR2: SEHNR, FQNEAQ (reference sequence). CDR3: CASSHAEKEREKLFF. The CDR3 coding sequence is TGTGCCAGCAGCCACGCCGAAAAGGAACGCGAAAAACTGTTTTTT.

The chain joins TRBV20-1 to TRBJ2-1; no firm D call. Germline CDR1 is DFQATT and CDR2 is SNEGSKA (reference sequence). This CDR3 has 12 residues. Trimming pared 3 bases from V and 8 bases from J, leaving 11 bases between. The CDR3 sequence: CSARSFPDEQFF. The DNA for the CDR3 is TGCAGTGCTAGGTCGTTTCCGGATGAGCAGTTCTTC.

V gene TRBV28 combines with J gene TRBJ2-2; 14 bases align to TRBD2. Unmatched junction bases numbered 7, after V lost 2 bases and J lost 5 bases. The CDR3 is made up of 18 amino acids. Germline CDR1 reads MDHEN; CDR2 reads SYDVKM. CDR3 DNA sequence: TGTGCCAGCAGTTTAAGGGGACTAGCGGGAGACTCAACCGGGGAGCTGTTTTTT. The encoded protein is CASSLRGLAGDSTGELFF.

This clonotype appeared a few times. V gene TRBV27 combines with J gene TRBJ2-1; possible D gene TRBD1, 5 bases. V was pared by 2 bases and J by 3 bases, with 17 bases between. This CDR3 spans 17 amino acids. The V gene's germline CDR1 is MNHEY and CDR2 SMNVEV (reference sequence). The CDR3 here is CASSLGAHPLHYNEQFF. CDR3 nucleotides: TGTGCCAGCAGTTTAGGGGCTCATCCTCTTCACTACAATGAGCAGTTCTTC.

This clonotype appeared a few times. V and J are TRBV29-1 and TRBJ2-4, with 8 bases fitting TRBD1. Trimming at V came to 0 bases and at J to 8 bases, leaving 3 bases not matched to a gene. The length of the CDR3 is 13 residues. Germline CDR1 and CDR2: SQVTM and ANQGSEA. CDR3 sequence (DNA): TGCAGCGTTGAAGATCCCAGGGGGCACATTCAGTACTTC. Protein sequence: CSVEDPRGHIQYF.

A few counts support this clonotype. This chain links TRBV7-9 with TRBJ1-4, with TRBD1 matching 11 bases. Trimming at V came to 3 bases and at J to 7 bases, leaving 7 bases not matched to a gene. The CDR3 runs 16 residues. The germline gives CDR1 SEHNR, CDR2 FQNEAQ (reference sequence). The CDR3 DNA reads as TGTGCCAGCAGCTTTAGAGGGGACAGGGGGAGTGAAAAACTGTTTTTT. Amino acid sequence: CASSFRGDRGSEKLFF. Supplemented by reference TRBV7-9 and TRBJ1-4, the full variable domain reads DTGVSQNPRHKITKRGQNVTFRCDPISEHNRLYWYRQTLGQGPEFLTYFQNEAQLEKSRLLSDRFSAERPKGSFSTLEIQRTEQGDSAMYLCASSFRGDRGSEKLFFGSGTQLSVL.

This clonotype was picked up a small number of times. This chain links TRBV3-1 with TRBJ2-1; 9 nucleotides match TRBD1. V trimming: 1 base; J trimming: 5 bases; junction bases outside the gene matches: 6. The germline V gene encodes CDR1 LGHDT and CDR2 YNNKEL (reference sequence). The length of the CDR3 is 16 residues. The CDR3 reads CASSQVDRGGNNEQFF. DNA for the CDR3: TGTGCCAGCAGCCAAGTTGACAGGGGGGGGAACAATGAGCAGTTCTTC.

This clonotype was counted a few times. The CDR3 DNA follows: TGCGCCAGCAGCTTGTATCCGGAAGAGACCCAGTACTTC. Amino acids: CASSLYPEETQYF. V and J are TRBV5-1 and TRBJ2-5; D is unclear. This CDR3 is 13 amino acids long. The germline V and J ends were trimmed by 1 base and 3 bases, with 7 bases remaining between them. Germline V gene lookup returns CDR1 SGHRS and CDR2 YFSETQ.

The chain is built from TRBV20-1 and TRBJ1-5; D remains unclear. Looked up from germline, CDR1 is DFQATT and CDR2 is SNEGSKA (reference sequence). Trimming shortened V by 1 base and J by 4 bases, and 8 bases separated the two germline ends. The CDR3 runs to 13 residues. CDR3 coding DNA: TGCAGTGCTAGAGGCAGATTTAATCAGCCCCAGCATTTT. This sequence encodes CSARGRFNQPQHF.

The rearrangement uses TRBV28 and TRBJ2-2; TRBD1 is a possible D gene (6 bases). The germline V gene encodes CDR1 MDHEN and CDR2 SYDVKM. Trimming took off 6 bases at V and 6 bases at J, with 20 bases between the two ends. The CDR3 is made up of 16 amino acids. DNA of the CDR3: TGTGCCAGCAGCTATAAATTCAGTGGGGGCTCCGGGGAGCTGTTTTTT. It codes for CASSYKFSGGSGELFF.

In its sample, this clonotype was seen a few times. J is TRBJ2-1 and V is TRBV27, with D maybe TRBD1 (6 bases). Germline-derived CDR1 and CDR2 are MNHEY and SMNVEV (reference sequence). The CDR3 runs to 14 residues. The ends were cut back, 5 bases at V and 8 bases at J, with 16 bases in the middle. CDR3 loop: CASSPTGQRDEQFF. DNA for the CDR3: TGTGCCAGCAGTCCGACGGGACAAAGGGATGAGCAGTTCTTC.

This clonotype turned up a few times. The rearrangement uses TRBV20-1 and TRBJ1-2, with D unclear. This CDR3 comprises 12 residues. Trimming stripped 0 bases from V and 3 bases from J, with 5 bases between. In germline, CDR1 is DFQATT, CDR2 SNEGSKA (reference sequence). The CDR3 DNA is TGCAGTGCTAGAGATTGGGACTATGGCTACACCTTC. This codes for CSARDWDYGYTF.

This clonotype was seen ten or more times. The chain links TRBV9 to TRBJ2-2, with TRBD2 as a possible D gene (5 bases). CDR1 is SGDLS, CDR2 YYNGEE, per germline. The V end lost 0 bases, the J end lost 5 bases, and 8 bases lay between the germline ends. The CDR3 is 14 residues long. CDR3 sequence reads: CASSVASLTGELFF. Written as DNA, the CDR3 is TGTGCCAGCAGCGTAGCTAGCCTGACCGGGGAGCTGTTTTTT.

V is TRBV9 and J is TRBJ2-3, with 7 nucleotides matching TRBD2. The CDR3 is made up of 15 amino acids. Germline values: CDR1 SGDLS, CDR2 YYNGEE. The V segment lost 4 bases and the J segment 5 bases; nucleotides outside the gene matches: 10. CDR3 residues: CASSPGWREQDTQYF. The DNA of the CDR3 is TGTGCCAGCAGCCCCGGATGGCGGGAGCAAGATACGCAGTATTTT.

The chain employs TRBV5-5 and TRBJ1-4; TRBD1 matches 8 bases. This CDR3 has 13 amino acids. V dropped 3 bases and J dropped 8; count of bases not matched to a gene: 3. Per the germline V gene, CDR1 is SGHKS and CDR2 is YYEKEE (reference sequence). The chain's CDR3 is CASSWTGYEKLFF. The CDR3 DNA follows: TGTGCCAGCAGCTGGACAGGGTACGAAAAACTGTTTTTT.